A single sample is the source of the 2 T cell receptor beta chains below, sequenced in a study of blood T cell repertoires in COVID-19. Profiled with immunoSEQ multiplex PCR; TCRdb holds only in-frame clones, not every one. The data show some 150,000 clones, with 80% to 85% seen just once and 4% held by the top ten. Input material: peripheral blood. The receptors were gathered from a woman aged 60-75 years with acute or convalescent COVID-19.

The V call is TRBV20-1, the J call TRBJ1-2; D perhaps matches TRBD1 (5 bases). V lost 3 bases and J lost 2, with 7 bases in between. CDR1 DFQATT and CDR2 SNEGSKA come from the germline V gene (reference sequence). This CDR3 is 12 amino acids long. The CDR3 region has the DNA TGCAGTGCTAGTAGGACAAACTATGGCTACACCTTC. As protein: CSASRTNYGYTF.

The chain uses TRBV30 and TRBJ1-4; D may be TRBD1 (5 bases). This CDR3 has 15 amino acids. Germline V lookup: CDR1 GTSNPN, CDR2 SVGIG (reference sequence). V lost 5 bases and J lost 7, with 20 bases in between. DNA of the CDR3: TGTGCCTGGGGCAGGGAGGCAGGCATCAGTGAAAAACTGTTTTTT. Residues: CAWGREAGISEKLFF.